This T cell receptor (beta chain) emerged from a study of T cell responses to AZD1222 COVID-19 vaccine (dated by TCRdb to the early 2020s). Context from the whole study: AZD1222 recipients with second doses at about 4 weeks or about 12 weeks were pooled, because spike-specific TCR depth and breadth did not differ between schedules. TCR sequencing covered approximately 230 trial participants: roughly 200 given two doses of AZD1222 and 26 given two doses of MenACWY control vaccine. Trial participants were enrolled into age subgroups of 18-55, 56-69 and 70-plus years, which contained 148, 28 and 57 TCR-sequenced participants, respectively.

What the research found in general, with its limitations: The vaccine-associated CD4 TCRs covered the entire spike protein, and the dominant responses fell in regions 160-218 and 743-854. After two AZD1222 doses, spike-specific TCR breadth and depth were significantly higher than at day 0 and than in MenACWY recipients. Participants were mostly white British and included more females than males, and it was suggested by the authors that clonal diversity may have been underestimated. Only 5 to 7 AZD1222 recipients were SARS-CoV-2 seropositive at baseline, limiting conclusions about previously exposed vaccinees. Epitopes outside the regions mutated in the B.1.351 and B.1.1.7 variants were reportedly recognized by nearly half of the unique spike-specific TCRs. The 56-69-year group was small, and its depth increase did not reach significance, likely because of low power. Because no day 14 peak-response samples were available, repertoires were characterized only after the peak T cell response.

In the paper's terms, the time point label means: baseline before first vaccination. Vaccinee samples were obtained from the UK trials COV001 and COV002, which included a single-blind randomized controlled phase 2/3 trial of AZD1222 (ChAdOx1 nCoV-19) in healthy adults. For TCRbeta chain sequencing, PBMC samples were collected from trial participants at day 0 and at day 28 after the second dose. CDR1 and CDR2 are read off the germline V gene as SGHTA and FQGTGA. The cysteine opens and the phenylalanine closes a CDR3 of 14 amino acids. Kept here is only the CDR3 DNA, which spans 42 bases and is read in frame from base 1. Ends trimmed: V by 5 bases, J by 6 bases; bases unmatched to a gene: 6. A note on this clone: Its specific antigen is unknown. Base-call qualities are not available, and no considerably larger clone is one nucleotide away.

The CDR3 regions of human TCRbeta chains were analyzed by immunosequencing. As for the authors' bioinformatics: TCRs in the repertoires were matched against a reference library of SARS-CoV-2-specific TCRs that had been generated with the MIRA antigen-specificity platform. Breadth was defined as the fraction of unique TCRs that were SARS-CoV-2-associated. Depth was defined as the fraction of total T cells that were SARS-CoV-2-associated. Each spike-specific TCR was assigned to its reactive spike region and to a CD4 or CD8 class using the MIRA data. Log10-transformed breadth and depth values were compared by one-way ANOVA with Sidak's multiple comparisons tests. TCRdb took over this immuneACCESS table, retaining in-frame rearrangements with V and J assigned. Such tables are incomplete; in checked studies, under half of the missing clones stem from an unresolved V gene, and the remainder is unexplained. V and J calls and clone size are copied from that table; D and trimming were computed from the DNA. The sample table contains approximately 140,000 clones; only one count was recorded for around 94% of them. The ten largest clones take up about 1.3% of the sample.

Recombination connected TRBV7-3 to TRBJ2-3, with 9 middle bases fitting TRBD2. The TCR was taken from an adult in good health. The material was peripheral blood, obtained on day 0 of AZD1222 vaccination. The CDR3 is CASSVGTSRDTQYF. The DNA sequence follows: TGTGCCAGCAGCGTAGGGACTAGCAGGGATACGCAGTATTTT.